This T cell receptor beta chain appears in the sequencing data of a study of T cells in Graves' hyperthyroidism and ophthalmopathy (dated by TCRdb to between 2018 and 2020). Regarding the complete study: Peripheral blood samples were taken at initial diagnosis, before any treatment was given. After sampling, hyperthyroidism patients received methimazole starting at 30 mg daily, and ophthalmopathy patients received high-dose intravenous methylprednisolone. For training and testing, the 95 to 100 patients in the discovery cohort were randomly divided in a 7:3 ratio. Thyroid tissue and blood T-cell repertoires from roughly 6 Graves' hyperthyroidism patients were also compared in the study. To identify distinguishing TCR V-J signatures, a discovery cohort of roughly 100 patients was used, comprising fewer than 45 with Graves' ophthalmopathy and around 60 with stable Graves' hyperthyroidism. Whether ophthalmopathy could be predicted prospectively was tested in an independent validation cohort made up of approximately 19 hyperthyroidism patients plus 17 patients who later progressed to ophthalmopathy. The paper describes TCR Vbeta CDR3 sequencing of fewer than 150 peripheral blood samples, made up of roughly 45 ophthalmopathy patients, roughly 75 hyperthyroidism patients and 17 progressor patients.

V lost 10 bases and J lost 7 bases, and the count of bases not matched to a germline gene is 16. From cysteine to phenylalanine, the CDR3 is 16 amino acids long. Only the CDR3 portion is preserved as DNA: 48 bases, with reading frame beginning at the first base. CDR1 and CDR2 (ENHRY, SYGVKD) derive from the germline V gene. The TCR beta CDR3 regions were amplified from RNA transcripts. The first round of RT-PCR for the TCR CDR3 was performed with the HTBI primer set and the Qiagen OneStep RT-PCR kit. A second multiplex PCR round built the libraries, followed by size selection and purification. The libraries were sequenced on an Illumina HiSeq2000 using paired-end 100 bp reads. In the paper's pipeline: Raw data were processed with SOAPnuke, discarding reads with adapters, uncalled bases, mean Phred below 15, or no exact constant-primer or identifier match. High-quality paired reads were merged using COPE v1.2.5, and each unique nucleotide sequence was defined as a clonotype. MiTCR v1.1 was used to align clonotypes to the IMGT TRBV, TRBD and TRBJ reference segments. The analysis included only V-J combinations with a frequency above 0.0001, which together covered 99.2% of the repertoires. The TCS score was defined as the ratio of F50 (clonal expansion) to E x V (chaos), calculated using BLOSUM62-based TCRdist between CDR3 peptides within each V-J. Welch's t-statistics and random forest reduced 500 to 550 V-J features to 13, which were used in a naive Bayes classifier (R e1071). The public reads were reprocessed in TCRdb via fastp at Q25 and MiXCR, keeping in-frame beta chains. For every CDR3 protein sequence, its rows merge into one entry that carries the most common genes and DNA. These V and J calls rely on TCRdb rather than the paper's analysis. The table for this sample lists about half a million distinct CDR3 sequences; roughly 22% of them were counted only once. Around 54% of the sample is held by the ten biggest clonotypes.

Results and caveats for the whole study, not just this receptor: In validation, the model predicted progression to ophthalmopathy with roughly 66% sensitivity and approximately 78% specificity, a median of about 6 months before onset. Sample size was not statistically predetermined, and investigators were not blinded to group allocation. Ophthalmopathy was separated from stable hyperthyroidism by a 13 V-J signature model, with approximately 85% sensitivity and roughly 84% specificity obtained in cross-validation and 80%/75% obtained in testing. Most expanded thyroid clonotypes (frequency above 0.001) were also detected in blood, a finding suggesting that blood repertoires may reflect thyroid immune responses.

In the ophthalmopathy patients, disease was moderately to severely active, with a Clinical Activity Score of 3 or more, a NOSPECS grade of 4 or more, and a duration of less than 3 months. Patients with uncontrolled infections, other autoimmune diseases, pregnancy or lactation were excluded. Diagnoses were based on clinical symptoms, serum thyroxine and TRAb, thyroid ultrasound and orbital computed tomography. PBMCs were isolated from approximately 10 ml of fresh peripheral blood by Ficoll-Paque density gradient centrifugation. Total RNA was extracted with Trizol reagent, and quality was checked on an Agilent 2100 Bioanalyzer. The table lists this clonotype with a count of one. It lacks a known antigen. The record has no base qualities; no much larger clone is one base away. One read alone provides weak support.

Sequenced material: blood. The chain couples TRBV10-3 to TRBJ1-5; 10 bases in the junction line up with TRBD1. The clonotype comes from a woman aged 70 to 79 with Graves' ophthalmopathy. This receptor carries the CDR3 CATSVSGTGAGQPQHF. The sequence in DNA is TGTGCCACCTCCGTCAGTGGGACAGGGGCGGGCCAGCCCCAGCATTTT.